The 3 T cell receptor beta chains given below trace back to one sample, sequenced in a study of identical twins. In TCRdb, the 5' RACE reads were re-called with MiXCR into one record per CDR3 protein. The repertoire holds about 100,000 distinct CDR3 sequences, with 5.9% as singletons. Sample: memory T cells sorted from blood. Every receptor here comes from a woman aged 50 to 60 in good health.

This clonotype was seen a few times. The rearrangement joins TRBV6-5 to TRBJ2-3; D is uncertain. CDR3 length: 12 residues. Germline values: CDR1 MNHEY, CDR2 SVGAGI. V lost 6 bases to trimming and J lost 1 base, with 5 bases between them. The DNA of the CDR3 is TGTGCCAGCAGGGCGGGCACAGATACGCAGTATTTT. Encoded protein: CASRAGTDTQYF.

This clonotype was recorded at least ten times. The CDR3: CASSLYGSSYEQYF. The CDR3 coding sequence is TGCGCCAGCAGCTTGTACGGGAGCTCCTACGAGCAGTACTTC. The rearrangement joins TRBV5-1 to TRBJ2-7; a weak D match, TRBD2 (6 bases). Trimming removed 1 base from V and 0 bases from J, with 8 bases in between. Germline lookup yields CDR1 SGHRS and CDR2 YFSETQ. This CDR3 region has 14 residues.

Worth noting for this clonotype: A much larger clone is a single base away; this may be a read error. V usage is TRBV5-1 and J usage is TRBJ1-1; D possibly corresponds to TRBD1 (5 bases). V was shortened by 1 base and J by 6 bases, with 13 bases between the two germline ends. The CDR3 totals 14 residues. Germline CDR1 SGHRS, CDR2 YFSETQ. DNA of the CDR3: TGCGCCAGCAGCTTGTTGGGGGTTGGGCCTGAAGCTTTCTTT. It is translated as CASSLLGVGPEAFF.